This T cell receptor beta chain was captured in a study of early T cells in non-severe SARS-CoV-2 infection. About the study: Unsorted whole blood bulk RNA was sequenced, with unpaired chains. The study's findings and limits: Anti-spike CD8 specificities were favored by VDJdb matching, whose results missed private and CD4 specificities.

Researchers attached unique molecular identifiers to individual cDNA molecules. TCRdb analysed the 5' RACE reads with MiXCR anew, one entry per CDR3 protein. The sample includes approximately 70,000 distinct CDR3 sequences, 9.5% to 15% of them seen just once. CDR3 length: 15 residues. Germline CDR1 MNHEY, CDR2 SVGEGT. Trimming shortened V by 0 bases and J by 2 bases, and 11 bases separated the two germline ends. This clonotype came up once. The antigen remains unidentified. The clonotype originates from an adult who was a healthcare worker with PCR-confirmed SARS-CoV-2 infection or an uninfected control (not recorded which). The gene calls are TRBV6-2 or TRBV6-3 and TRBJ2-7; D uncertain. The sample here was whole blood, taken at baseline. CDR3 region: CASSYSLQPAYEQYF. CDR3 coding DNA: TGTGCCAGCAGTTACTCGCTACAGCCGGCCTACGAGCAGTACTTC.